These 16 T cell receptor beta chains originate from one sample sequenced in a study of T cells in Graves' hyperthyroidism and ophthalmopathy. Researchers took RNA transcripts and amplified the TCR beta CDR3 regions from them. The HTBI primer set was used in a first-round RT-PCR of the TCR CDR3. TCRdb re-called the multiplex PCR reads through MiXCR, storing one row per CDR3 protein. In the table there are fewer than 750,000 distinct CDR3 sequences, 46% of which are singletons. The sequenced sample consisted of peripheral blood or thyroid tissue (not recorded which). These receptor sequences come from a woman aged 18-29 years with Graves' hyperthyroidism.

This clonotype was observed many times. The rearrangement links TRBV20-1 to TRBJ2-5; 9 bases agree with TRBD1. With V trimmed by 0 bases and J by 5 bases, 10 bases remained unmatched. Germline V CDR1 and CDR2: DFQATT, SNEGSKA (reference sequence). The CDR3 totals 16 residues. CDR3: CSARDHDRGVAETQYF. The CDR3 nucleotides are TGCAGTGCTAGAGACCACGACAGGGGGGTTGCGGAGACCCAGTACTTC.

A few counts support this clonotype. The V gene is TRBV10-3, the J gene TRBJ1-2; 8 bases align to TRBD1. The CDR3 runs to 12 residues. The germline CDR1 and CDR2 sequences are ENHRY and SYGVKD. V dropped 6 bases and J dropped 7; count of bases not matched to a gene: 4. CDR3 region: CAISQGARGYTF. The CDR3 bases are TGTGCCATCAGCCAGGGGGCGCGTGGCTACACCTTC.

This clonotype was counted ten times or more. V and J are TRBV20-1 and TRBJ2-7; 12 bases are shared with TRBD2. Germline CDR1 is DFQATT and CDR2 is SNEGSKA (reference sequence). CDR3 length: 17 amino acids. V lost 6 bases to trimming and J lost 0 bases; unmatched junction nucleotides: 12. The CDR3 region is CSAAKTSGRSYSYEQYF. CDR3 nucleotide sequence: TGCAGTGCCGCTAAGACTAGCGGGAGATCCTACTCCTACGAGCAGTACTTC.

This clonotype was seen repeatedly, ten times or more. J is TRBJ2-7 and V is TRBV20-1, with TRBD2 matching over 14 bases. Germline CDR1 DFQATT, CDR2 SNEGSKA (reference sequence). V shed 3 bases, J shed 4 bases, and the junction held 14 bases outside the gene matches. This CDR3 has 18 residues. The CDR3 sequence is CSASGIRTSGRKWYEQYF. The CDR3 bases are TGCAGTGCTAGCGGGATCCGGACTAGCGGGAGGAAGTGGTACGAGCAGTACTTC.

The chain joins TRBV12-3 or TRBV12-4 to TRBJ1-2; the match to TRBD1 covers 9 bases. The V and J ends lost 5 bases and 3 bases, in that order; junction bases with no gene match: 4. CDR3 length: 14 residues. The CDR3 loop is CASSDRGADYGYTF. The CDR3 DNA sequence: TGTGCCAGCAGTGACAGGGGGGCGGACTATGGCTACACCTTC.

This clonotype has only a few counts. The V and J genes are TRBV6-1 and TRBJ2-7; the match to TRBD1 covers 9 bases. This CDR3 has 22 residues. V was pared by 6 bases and J by 4 bases, with 31 bases of the junction left unmatched. Germline CDR1 reads MNHNS; CDR2 reads SASEGT. In DNA, the CDR3 is TGTGCCAGCAGACCAGGCGATCTGAGGACAGGGGACTGGGGTAGCGCCCGTTACGAGCAGTACTTC. This sequence encodes CASRPGDLRTGDWGSARYEQYF.

The chain has TRBV2 and TRBJ2-7, with 9 bases fitting TRBD2. The CDR3 runs to 18 residues. Trimming cost V 8 bases and J 7 bases; bases outside gene matches: 24. Germline CDR1 and CDR2: SNHLY and FYNNEI. The CDR3 spells CASLRVASGIYDTGEQYF. In DNA form, the CDR3 reads TGTGCCAGCCTTCGGGTTGCTAGCGGGATCTATGACACCGGGGAGCAGTACTTC.

This clonotype came up many times. The chain recombines TRBV20-1 with TRBJ1-1, with D perhaps matching TRBD1 (6 bases). The length of the CDR3 is 12 residues. Deletions cut 6 bases from V and 10 bases from J, with 18 bases between. The germline V gene has CDR1 DFQATT and CDR2 SNEGSKA (reference sequence). The CDR3 here is CSARPWGGIAFF. CDR3 nucleotides: TGCAGTGCCCGGCCATGGGGGGGCATAGCTTTCTTT.

In the case of this clonotype: The junction departs from germline at one end; a sequencing error may be responsible. This chain uses TRBV29-1 with TRBJ2-7; D might be TRBD1 (6 bases). Germline loops: CDR1 SQVTM, CDR2 ANQGSEA. The CDR3 runs 13 residues. The CDR3 bases are TGCAGCGTTGAGGGGCAAGGGGACAATGAGCAGTCCTTC. Translated: CSVEGQGDNEQSF.

As to this clonotype: A read error may be the cause here, since a much bigger clone is one base away. This chain connects TRBV7-2 to TRBJ2-7; possible D gene TRBD2, 6 bases. Germline loops: CDR1 SGHTA, CDR2 FQGNSA. Trimming cost V 4 bases and J 3 bases, with 19 bases left between them. The CDR3 has 16 amino acids. Here the CDR3 DNA reads TGTGCCAGCAGCTCTGGCCCCCTAGGCGGGGTCTACGAGCAGTACTTC. This sequence encodes CASSSGPLGGVYEQYF.

The table lists this clonotype with a few counts. This chain links TRBV7-8 with TRBJ2-1; 7 bases match TRBD1. CDR3 length: 14 residues. The V gene end was trimmed by 4 bases and the J gene end by 7 bases; junction bases not matched to a gene: 7. Germline-derived CDR1 and CDR2 are SGHVS and FQNEAQ. The CDR3, as DNA: TGTGCCAGCAGCTCTCACATGGGACAGAATGAGCAGTTCTTC. Protein: CASSSHMGQNEQFF.

This clonotype showed up many times. This chain uses TRBV6-5 with TRBJ1-5; D is undetermined. Germline CDR1 reads MNHEY; CDR2 reads SVGAGI. This CDR3 comprises 15 residues. Trimming shortened V by 0 bases and J by 3 bases, and 9 bases separated the two germline ends. The DNA of the CDR3 is TGTGCCAGCAGTTACTCGGGGTTGGACAATCAGCCCCAGCATTTT. Protein product: CASSYSGLDNQPQHF.

V and J are TRBV19 and TRBJ2-5; TRBD1 is a possible D gene (6 bases). The germline V gene encodes CDR1 LNHDA and CDR2 SQIVND (reference sequence). The CDR3 has 14 residues. V lost 3 bases and J 1 base, leaving 9 bases between the germline ends. This CDR3 is CASSIRDTQETQYF. CDR3 DNA sequence: TGTGCCAGTAGTATCCGGGACACCCAAGAGACCCAGTACTTC. The variable domain in full, completed from reference TRBV19 and TRBJ2-5, reads DGGITQSPKYLFRKEGQNVTLSCEQNLNHDAMYWYRQDPGQGLRLIYYSQIVNDFQKGDIAEGYSVSREKKESFPLTVTSAQKNPTAFYLCASSIRDTQETQYFGPGTRLLVL.

The chain links TRBV7-2 to TRBJ2-7; TRBD1 aligns across 9 bases. The germline CDR1 and CDR2 sequences are SGHTA and FQGNSA. Trimming cost V 0 bases and J 5 bases; bases outside gene matches: 5. The CDR3 runs to 15 residues. CDR3 sequence (DNA): TGTGCCAGCAGCTTAGCGGGACAGGGCGTCAACGAGCAGTACTTC. It encodes CASSLAGQGVNEQYF.

V is TRBV7-8 and J is TRBJ2-7; 10 bases map to TRBD2. With V trimmed by 1 base and J by 7 bases, 13 bases remained unmatched. Germline CDR1 and CDR2: SGHVS and FQNEAQ. CDR3 length: 17 residues. CDR3: CASSLEAPGLASGEQYF. The CDR3 DNA follows: TGTGCCAGCAGCTTAGAGGCTCCGGGACTAGCGTCCGGGGAGCAGTACTTC.

J is TRBJ2-7 and V is TRBV29-1; D possibly corresponds to TRBD2 (6 bases). Germline V CDR1 and CDR2: SQVTM, ANQGSEA. This CDR3 has 11 amino acids. Trimming stripped 8 bases from V and 0 bases from J, with 8 bases between. The CDR3 protein is CSLGSSYEQYF. CDR3 sequence (DNA): TGCAGCCTCGGGAGCTCCTACGAGCAGTACTTC.